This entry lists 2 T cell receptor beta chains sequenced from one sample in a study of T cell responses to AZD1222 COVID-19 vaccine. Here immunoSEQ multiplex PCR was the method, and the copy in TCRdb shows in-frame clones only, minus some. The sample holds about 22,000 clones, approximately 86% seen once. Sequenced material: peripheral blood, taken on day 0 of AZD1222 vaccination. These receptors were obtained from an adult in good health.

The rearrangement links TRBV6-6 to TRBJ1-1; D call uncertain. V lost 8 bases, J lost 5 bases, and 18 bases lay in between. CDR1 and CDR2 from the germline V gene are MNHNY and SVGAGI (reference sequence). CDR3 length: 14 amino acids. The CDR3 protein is CASADPPVGTEAFF. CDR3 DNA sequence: TGTGCCAGCGCCGATCCACCCGTTGGGACTGAAGCTTTCTTT.

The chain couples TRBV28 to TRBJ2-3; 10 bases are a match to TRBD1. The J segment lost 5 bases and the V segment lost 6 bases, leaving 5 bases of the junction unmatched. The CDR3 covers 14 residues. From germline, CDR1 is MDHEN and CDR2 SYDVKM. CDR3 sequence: CASSPTGGEDTQYF. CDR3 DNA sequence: TGTGCCAGCAGCCCGACAGGGGGCGAAGATACGCAGTATTTT. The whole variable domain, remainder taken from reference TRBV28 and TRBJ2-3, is DVKVTQSSRYLVKRTGEKVFLECVQDMDHENMFWYRQDPGLGLRLIYFSYDVKMKEKGDIPEGYSVSREKKERFSLILESASTNQTSMYLCASSPTGGEDTQYFGPGTRLTVL.